The sequence of this TCR beta chain was determined in a study of shared clonotypes between healthy human individuals. Regarding the study as a whole: Across subsets, estimated richness was generally greater for naive than for memory populations. Sampling covered blood only; tissue repertoires likely differ.

Using immunoSEQ multiplex PCR, the repertoire was profiled, and TCRdb retains in-frame clones only, with some absent. This sample has roughly 1,100,000 clones; around 75% occur once, and the top ten carry roughly 1.5%. The germline V gene encodes CDR1 SGHTA and CDR2 FQGNSA. CDR3 size: 14 residues. V lost 5 bases and J 2 bases, leaving 13 bases between the germline ends. A word on this clone: The antigen is not known.

The gene calls are TRBV7-2 and TRBJ2-7; TRBD1 might be the D (6 bases). Sequencing was done on a sample of memory CD4+ T cells sorted from blood. As to subset: CD45RA-negative fraction. The source is a man in his late teens or twenties in good health. The CDR3, as DNA: TGTGCCAGCAGCCCTCTCTCAGGGGCCTACGAGCAGTACTTC. Translated, it gives CASSPLSGAYEQYF.